These 2 T cell receptor beta chains were sequenced from one sample in a study of long-term antiretroviral therapy in people with HIV (dated by TCRdb to the early 2020s). Sequencing of the TRB variable region was done with the immunoSEQ hsTCRB v3.0 assay at survey level resolution. Not all clones reach the TCRdb copy of this immuneACCESS table, which keeps in-frame sequences only. Checked studies attribute under half of the gap to unresolved V genes and leave the rest unexplained. The sample profile shows 20,000 to 25,000 clones; roughly 90% of them were found once. The ten largest clones take up 6% to 6.5% of the sample. The sample consisted of unsorted PBMCs, taken 0.6 years after starting antiretroviral therapy. Receptors originate from a man in his fifties or sixties with HIV.

This chain connects TRBV18 to TRBJ1-4; D gene ambiguous. This CDR3 is built from 14 residues. From germline, CDR1 is KGHSH and CDR2 LQKENI. The V and J ends lost 5 bases and 5 bases respectively, with 12 bases between them. The CDR3: CASSLLARNEKLFF. The CDR3 coding sequence is TGTGCCAGCTCATTACTGGCCCGGAATGAAAAACTGTTTTTT.

The chain employs TRBV6-5 and TRBJ2-5, with TRBD2 identical over 12 bases. The germline gives CDR1 MNHEY, CDR2 SVGAGI. The CDR3 is 14 amino acids. Trimming removed 5 bases from V and 3 bases from J; junction bases left unmatched: 1. CDR3 in amino acids: CASSRLAGEETQYF. CDR3 DNA sequence: TGTGCCAGCAGTCGACTAGCGGGAGAAGAGACCCAGTACTTC.